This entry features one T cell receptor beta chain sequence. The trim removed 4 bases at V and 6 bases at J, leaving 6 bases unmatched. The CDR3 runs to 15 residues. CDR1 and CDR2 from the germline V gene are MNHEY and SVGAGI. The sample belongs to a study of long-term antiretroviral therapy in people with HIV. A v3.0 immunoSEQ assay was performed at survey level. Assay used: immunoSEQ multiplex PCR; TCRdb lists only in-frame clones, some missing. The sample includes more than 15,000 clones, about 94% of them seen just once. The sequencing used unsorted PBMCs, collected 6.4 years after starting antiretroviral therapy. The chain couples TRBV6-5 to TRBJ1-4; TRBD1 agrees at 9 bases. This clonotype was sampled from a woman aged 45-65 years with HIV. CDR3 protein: CASSSQGAADEKLFF. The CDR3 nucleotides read TGTGCCAGCAGTTCACAGGGGGCGGCCGATGAAAAACTGTTTTTT.